This entry lists 20 T cell receptor beta chains sequenced from one sample in a study of blood T cells in healthy people across ages. Primers used in a second PCR of about 6 to 11 cycles were a sample-barcoded 5' primer and a J-beta primer mix. TCRdb called the 5' RACE reads again in MiXCR, with one record for every CDR3 protein. Of about 1.6 million distinct CDR3 sequences in the sample, roughly 32% were seen once. Sequencing was done on a sample of blood. These receptors were obtained from a woman under 40 in good health.

V usage is TRBV5-4 and J usage is TRBJ2-7; D is possibly TRBD1 (6 bases). The V end lost 7 bases, the J end lost 7 bases, and 18 bases lay between the germline ends. This CDR3 contains 13 residues. Germline-derived CDR1 and CDR2 are SGHNT and YYREEE (reference sequence). The CDR3 is CASRRWGRREQYF. CDR3 in DNA: TGTGCCAGCCGGCGGTGGGGGCGTCGAGAGCAGTACTTC.

V and J are TRBV7-9 and TRBJ2-5; 9 bases are shared with TRBD1. Germline trimming cut 1 base from V and 5 bases from J; bases unmatched to any gene: 5. Looked up from germline, CDR1 is SEHNR and CDR2 is FQNEAQ (reference sequence). The CDR3 extends over 15 amino acids. The CDR3 reads CASSLGQGVWETQYF. The CDR3 DNA sequence: TGTGCCAGCAGCTTAGGACAGGGGGTCTGGGAGACCCAGTACTTC.

This clonotype showed up just a few times. The V call is TRBV10-3, the J call TRBJ2-1, with 10 bases fitting TRBD2. The CDR3 spans 16 residues. Germline CDR1 reads ENHRY; CDR2 reads SYGVKD. V gave up 3 bases and J gave up 0 bases; unmatched junction bases: 2. This chain's CDR3 is CAISDSGRSSYNEQFF. The CDR3, as DNA: TGTGCCATCAGTGATAGCGGGAGGAGCTCCTACAATGAGCAGTTCTTC.

This clonotype was seen a handful of times. The genes are TRBV5-1 and TRBJ2-3, with D possibly being TRBD1 (6 bases). Germline CDR1 SGHRS, CDR2 YFSETQ. The CDR3 extends over 13 amino acids. V lost 4 bases, J lost 10 bases, and 16 bases lay in between. CDR3 DNA sequence: TGCGCCAGCAGCAAGGACAGACTTGATTCGCAGTATTTT. It encodes CASSKDRLDSQYF.

V is TRBV10-2 and J is TRBJ2-2; perhaps TRBD1 as D (5 bases). V was cut by 6 bases and J by 4 bases, with 12 bases left in between. Germline V gives CDR1 WSHSY, CDR2 SAAADI. This CDR3 is 14 amino acids long. CDR3 coding DNA: TGCGCCAGCAGAGACGCCAGGGCCACCGGGGAGCTGTTTTTT. Translated, it gives CASRDARATGELFF.

This chain connects TRBV10-3 to TRBJ1-2; D is ambiguous. This CDR3 comprises 13 residues. With 7 bases removed from V and 2 bases from J, the gap between germline ends came to 11 bases. Germline CDR1 reads ENHRY; CDR2 reads SYGVKD. The CDR3 sequence: CAITLYGNYGYTF. The CDR3 nucleotides are TGTGCCATCACCCTCTACGGGAACTATGGCTACACCTTC.

On this clonotype itself: An end of the junction does not agree with germline; a read error may underlie this. The chain links TRBV9 to TRBJ2-1; D is undetermined. The CDR3 runs to 13 residues. Germline values: CDR1 SGDLS, CDR2 YYNGEE. Here the CDR3 DNA reads TGTGCCAGCGGCGTAACCAGCTTCCATGAGCAGTTCTTC. Its protein is CASGVTSFHEQFF.

This clonotype was seen once. V and J are TRBV7-3 and TRBJ1-5; no reliable D call. This CDR3 region has 15 residues. Trimming stripped 7 bases from V and 3 bases from J, with 16 bases between. The germline V gene has CDR1 SGHTA and CDR2 FQGTGA. This chain's CDR3 is CASNQLLRNNQPQHF. CDR3 nucleotides: TGTGCCAGCAACCAACTTTTAAGAAACAATCAGCCCCAGCATTTT.

This chain connects TRBV28 to TRBJ2-1, with D tentatively TRBD2 (5 bases). The CDR3 loop spans 15 amino acids. The germline V gene has CDR1 MDHEN and CDR2 SYDVKM. The V and J ends lost 2 bases and 10 bases respectively, with 18 bases between them. CDR3 loop: CASSLSSLPRGEQFF. As DNA, the CDR3 is TGTGCCAGCAGTTTAAGTTCCCTACCTCGGGGAGAGCAGTTCTTC.

V usage is TRBV20-1 and J usage is TRBJ2-1; tentative D call: TRBD2 (6 bases). Between the trimmed V and J ends, which lost 0 bases and 5 bases, there was a span of 14 bases. The V gene's germline CDR1 is DFQATT and CDR2 SNEGSKA (reference sequence). The CDR3 is 15 residues long. CDR3 in DNA: TGCAGTGCTAGAGAGGGTCCAGCGGGCGACAATGAGCAGTTCTTC. This sequence encodes CSAREGPAGDNEQFF.

Turning to this clonotype: Compared with germline, one end of the junction differs, possibly owing to a read error. The chain combines TRBV5-6 with TRBJ1-1, with D unclear. CDR3 length: 15 residues. Germline V lookup: CDR1 SGHDT, CDR2 YYEEEE. The CDR3 protein is CAGSADQGLGTEAFF. The CDR3 DNA reads TGTGCCGGCAGCGCGGACCAAGGGTTGGGCACTGAAGCTTTCTTT.

This clonotype was recorded only once. The chain has TRBV3-1 and TRBJ1-6; the match to TRBD1 covers 11 bases. Germline values: CDR1 LGHDT, CDR2 YNNKEL (reference sequence). The CDR3 extends over 16 amino acids. V lost 5 bases, J lost 10 bases, and 10 bases stayed unmatched. The CDR3 spells CASSDPGTGGRSPLHF. CDR3 nucleotides: TGTGCCAGCAGCGACCCCGGGACAGGGGGAAGGTCACCCCTCCACTTT.

The rearrangement links TRBV4-1 to TRBJ1-1, with unresolved D. CDR3 length: 14 residues. With 1 base removed from V and 6 bases from J, the gap between germline ends came to 12 bases. The germline V gene has CDR1 MGHRA and CDR2 YSYEKL. The CDR3 region is CASSQAARGPEAFF. CDR3 nucleotide sequence: TGCGCCAGCAGCCAAGCGGCCCGTGGGCCTGAAGCTTTCTTT.

As for this clonotype: This may come from a read error, since a much larger clone is one base off. CDR3 sequence (DNA): TGTGCCAGCAGCGGGGGGCTAGCGGGAATTGGTGCAGATACGGAGTATTTT. It codes for CASSGGLAGIGADTEYF. The genes are TRBV12-3 or TRBV12-4 and TRBJ2-3; 9 bases fit TRBD2. The CDR3 covers 17 residues.

Only a few counts were recorded for this clonotype. It may be a read error: a sequence one base away is much more abundant. This sequence joins TRBV5-1 and TRBJ2-1; TRBD2 matches at 7 bases. The CDR3 extends over 13 amino acids. The V gene's germline CDR1 is SGHRS and CDR2 YFSETQ. V shed 4 bases, J shed 5 bases, and the junction held 3 bases outside the gene matches. CDR3 bases: TGCGCCAGCAGCGCGGGACTAAACAATGAGCAGTTCTTC. Amino acids: CASSAGLNNEQFF.

The chain recombines TRBV28 with TRBJ2-1; a weak D match, TRBD2 (5 bases). From germline, CDR1 is MDHEN and CDR2 SYDVKM. Trimming removed 10 bases from V and 0 bases from J, with 13 bases in between. CDR3 length: 14 residues. As DNA, the CDR3 is TGTGCCACCTCGTGGAGGAGCTCCTACAATGAGCAGTTCTTC. Amino acids: CATSWRSSYNEQFF. Supplemented by reference TRBV28 and TRBJ2-1, the full variable domain reads DVKVTQSSRYLVKRTGEKVFLECVQDMDHENMFWYRQDPGLGLRLIYFSYDVKMKEKGDIPEGYSVSREKKERFSLILESASTNQTSMYLCATSWRSSYNEQFFGPGTRLTVL.

The chain has TRBV7-2 and TRBJ1-6, with 7 positions matching TRBD1. The CDR3 is 17 amino acids. The V and J ends lost 7 bases and 7 bases, in that order; junction bases with no gene match: 16. Per germline, CDR1 SGHTA and CDR2 FQGNSA. The CDR3 spells CASTRTPSGQNNSPLHF. The CDR3 bases are TGTGCCAGCACCCGAACACCCTCGGGACAGAACAATTCACCCCTCCACTTT.

This clonotype was counted between two and nine times. This chain links TRBV4-1 with TRBJ1-4, with 8 bases identical to TRBD1. CDR1 and CDR2 (germline): MGHRA, YSYEKL. J lost 8 bases, V lost 4 bases, and 9 bases had no gene match. This CDR3 region has 15 residues. In DNA, the CDR3 is TGCGCCAGCAGCCGATACAGGGGGATGGAGGAAAAACTGTTTTTT. Translated: CASSRYRGMEEKLFF.

There are a few counts of this clonotype. The V and J genes are TRBV6-1 and TRBJ2-7; 8 bases are shared with TRBD2. CDR3 length equals 17 residues. Germline trimming cut 6 bases from V and 2 bases from J; bases unmatched to any gene: 15. The germline CDR1 and CDR2 sequences are MNHNS and SASEGT. The CDR3: CASSPTGSRLATYEQYF. The CDR3 DNA is TGTGCCAGCAGCCCTACCGGCAGTAGACTAGCGACCTACGAGCAGTACTTC.

This clonotype appeared a few times. The V and J genes are TRBV27 and TRBJ2-7; 7 nucleotides agree with TRBD2. This CDR3 region has 14 residues. Germline CDR1 MNHEY, CDR2 SMNVEV (reference sequence). V was clipped by 2 bases and J by 3 bases; unmatched bases: 4. The CDR3 loop is CASSLMREGYEQYF. In DNA form, the CDR3 reads TGTGCCAGCAGTTTAATGAGGGAGGGCTACGAGCAGTACTTC.